This T cell receptor beta chain came from a study of blood T cell repertoires in COVID-19. Study-wide context: Samples of COVID-19 (acute and convalescent) were obtained from the United States, Italy and Spain. From T cells, B-cell-depleted T cells, or PBMCs came the material, which was cDNA or gDNA.

The CDR3 extends over 16 amino acids. In germline, CDR1 is LNHDA, CDR2 SQIVND (reference sequence). The V end was cut by 3 bases, the J end by 2 bases, with 14 bases between. In the authors' workflow: Reference gene primers were amplified, and this amplification served to estimate nucleated cell counts. Some clones are missing from TCRdb's copy, which holds only in-frame ones; the method was immunoSEQ multiplex PCR. That table furnishes V, J and clone size, whereas the DNA furnished D and trimming. The sample has 370,000 or so clones, more than 65% seen once; the top ten hold more than 1%. The sequenced sample was peripheral blood. The source is a human donor with acute or convalescent COVID-19. The donor label of this sample is uncertain. This sequence joins TRBV19 and TRBJ2-1; possible D gene TRBD1, 5 bases. CDR3 sequence reads: CASSISRRTPYNEQFF. The DNA for the CDR3 is TGTGCCAGTAGTATTAGTAGGCGGACACCCTACAATGAGCAGTTCTTC.